The 32 T cell receptor beta chains presented below share a single source sample, sequenced in a study of identical twins. TCRdb itself ran the 5' RACE reads through MiXCR, one entry per CDR3 protein. The profile shows hundreds of thousands of distinct CDR3 sequences, 15% to 20% of them singletons. The same sample was also used in a study of T cells expressing NK-cell markers.

Sequenced material: PBMCs. The source is a woman under 30 in good health.

This clonotype showed up many times. V is TRBV12-3 or TRBV12-4 and J is TRBJ1-1; D is unresolved. Between the trimmed V and J ends, which lost 0 bases and 7 bases, there was a span of 9 bases. The CDR3 runs to 13 residues. The CDR3 loop is CASSLAEGGEAFF. CDR3 DNA sequence: TGTGCCAGCAGTTTAGCGGAGGGCGGTGAAGCTTTCTTT.

As for this clonotype: The junction differs from germline at one of its ends, possibly a read error. The J gene is TRBJ2-4, the V gene TRBV6-1; D not certain. This CDR3 has 14 amino acids. The germline gives CDR1 MNHNS, CDR2 SASEGT. The DNA for the CDR3 is TGTGCCATCAGTCCTCCGGTAGCCAAAAACATTCAGTACTTC. Its translation is CAISPPVAKNIQYF.

This clonotype was counted a few times. V gene TRBV20-1 combines with J gene TRBJ1-5; D possibly corresponds to TRBD1 (5 bases). V lost 2 bases, J lost 0 bases, and 11 bases lay in between. CDR1 is DFQATT and CDR2 is SNEGSKA in the germline V gene (reference sequence). The CDR3 totals 15 residues. In DNA form, the CDR3 reads TGCAGTGCTAGACCCAGACAGCATAGCAATCAGCCCCAGCATTTT. It encodes CSARPRQHSNQPQHF.

This clonotype came up many times. This sequence joins TRBV5-1 and TRBJ1-2; D not resolved. The V end was cut by 4 bases, the J end by 0 bases, with 10 bases between. CDR1 is SGHRS and CDR2 is YFSETQ in the germline V gene. The CDR3 loop spans 14 amino acids. CDR3 in amino acids: CASSTVGANYGYTF. The CDR3 DNA reads as TGCGCCAGCAGCACTGTTGGAGCTAACTATGGCTACACCTTC.

This clonotype was counted between two and nine times. This chain joins TRBV20-1 and TRBJ1-2; D ambiguous. Germline V gene lookup returns CDR1 DFQATT and CDR2 SNEGSKA (reference sequence). The germline V and J ends were trimmed by 4 bases and 8 bases, with 8 bases remaining between them. CDR3 length: 10 residues. Written as DNA, the CDR3 is TGCAGTGCTACCGGGGAAGGCTACACCTTC. Translation gives CSATGEGYTF.

Many counts were recorded for this clonotype. This rearrangement joins TRBV7-9 to TRBJ2-1; D ambiguous. V was shortened by 3 bases and J by 8 bases, with 14 bases between the two germline ends. Germline lookup yields CDR1 SEHNR and CDR2 FQNEAQ (reference sequence). The CDR3 spans 14 residues. The CDR3 loop is CASSFEDVMDEQFF. The CDR3 coding sequence is TGTGCCAGCAGCTTTGAGGACGTAATGGATGAGCAGTTCTTC.

This clonotype has only a few counts. This chain connects TRBV9 to TRBJ2-7; no clear D. The CDR3 sequence is 14 residues long. Germline CDR1 SGDLS, CDR2 YYNGEE. Trimming pared 0 bases from V and 4 bases from J, leaving 11 bases between. The CDR3 loop reads CASSVVDGRYEQYF. In DNA form, the CDR3 reads TGTGCCAGCAGCGTAGTGGACGGGCGATACGAGCAGTACTTC.

The table lists this clonotype with a few counts. The chain couples TRBV29-1 to TRBJ2-7; 10 bases are a match to TRBD2. J was trimmed by 1 base and V by 6 bases; bases with no gene match: 15. CDR3 size: 17 residues. From germline, CDR1 is SQVTM and CDR2 ANQGSEA. This chain's CDR3 is CSVSVRTRTSGSYEQYF. The CDR3 coding sequence is TGCAGCGTCTCGGTCCGAACCCGGACTAGCGGATCCTACGAGCAGTACTTC.

This clonotype appeared many times. The chain uses TRBV20-1 and TRBJ2-1; a weak D match, TRBD2 (5 bases). This CDR3 is built from 13 residues. Per germline, CDR1 DFQATT and CDR2 SNEGSKA (reference sequence). V gave up 1 base and J gave up 2 bases, with 6 bases separating them. CDR3 residues: CSARGRPYNEQFF. In DNA, the CDR3 is TGCAGTGCTAGAGGGAGGCCCTACAATGAGCAGTTCTTC.

This chain uses TRBV7-9 with TRBJ2-4; D may match TRBD1 or TRBD2 (7 bases each). The germline gives CDR1 SEHNR, CDR2 FQNEAQ (reference sequence). The CDR3 has 16 amino acids. The ends were cut back, 5 bases at V and 1 base at J, with 15 bases in the middle. The DNA for the CDR3 is TGTGCCAGCAGCCGAACAGGGGAGGGTGCCAAAAACATTCAGTACTTC. Its translation is CASSRTGEGAKNIQYF.

This clonotype was recorded many times. This rearrangement joins TRBV6-1 to TRBJ2-3; TRBD2 agrees at 7 bases. Germline loops: CDR1 MNHNS, CDR2 SASEGT. V was pared by 6 bases and J by 3 bases, with 9 bases of the junction left unmatched. This CDR3 comprises 15 residues. The CDR3 nucleotides read TGTGCCAGCAGGGGGGTAGCGGGCCAAACAGATACGCAGTATTTT. This sequence encodes CASRGVAGQTDTQYF.

This clonotype has only a few counts. J is TRBJ2-1 and V is TRBV15, with TRBD1 matching over 7 bases. Germline V lookup: CDR1 LNHNV, CDR2 YYDKDF (reference sequence). The CDR3 totals 15 residues. V was pared by 3 bases and J by 4 bases, with 6 bases of the junction left unmatched. CDR3 sequence reads: CATSSEPGQYNEQFF. The CDR3 DNA reads TGTGCCACCAGCAGTGAACCGGGACAGTACAATGAGCAGTTCTTC.

The V gene is TRBV12-3 or TRBV12-4, the J gene TRBJ2-1, with TRBD1 identical over 7 bases. The CDR3 has 15 residues. V trimming: 5 bases; J trimming: 4 bases; junction bases outside the gene matches: 8. CDR3 protein: CASSVRDRAYNEQFF. As DNA, the CDR3 is TGTGCCAGCAGTGTACGAGACAGGGCTTACAATGAGCAGTTCTTC.

This clonotype occurred a few times. The V and J genes are TRBV7-6 and TRBJ2-1; D uncertain. Germline V gene sequence: CDR1 SGHVS, CDR2 FNYEAQ. V shed 8 bases and J shed 0 bases, with 14 bases lying between them. CDR3 size: 15 residues. CDR3 in DNA: TGTGCCAGCGGTCCCGGGCCAAGCTCCTACAATGAGCAGTTCTTC. This gives the protein CASGPGPSSYNEQFF.

In its sample, this clonotype was seen a few times. The J gene is TRBJ2-5, the V gene TRBV6-1; 9 nucleotides agree with TRBD1. V was clipped by 10 bases and J by 6 bases; unmatched bases: 18. Germline V CDR1 and CDR2: MNHNS, SASEGT. The CDR3 is 16 residues long. The DNA of the CDR3 is TGTGCCACCGGGTGGAGTGGGACAGGGAGAGTAAAGACCCAGTACTTC. Protein product: CATGWSGTGRVKTQYF.

A few counts support this clonotype. The rearrangement joins TRBV12-3 or TRBV12-4 to TRBJ2-1; D is undetermined. V was clipped by 6 bases and J by 6 bases, with 18 bases between them. This CDR3 has 15 amino acids. In nucleotides, the CDR3 is TGTGCCAGCAGCCCCCCATCACGCACGGCCAATGAGCAGTTCTTC. Its translation is CASSPPSRTANEQFF.

This clonotype was seen a handful of times. This chain connects TRBV6-2 or TRBV6-3 to TRBJ1-5; D gene unclear. The CDR3 sequence is 16 residues long. Germline CDR1 MNHEY, CDR2 SVGEGT. The V end was cut by 2 bases, the J end by 3 bases, with 14 bases between. The chain's CDR3 is CASSYANRASNQPQHF. DNA for the CDR3: TGTGCCAGCAGTTACGCGAATCGGGCCTCCAATCAGCCCCAGCATTTT.

The chain combines TRBV5-1 with TRBJ2-3; 7 nucleotides agree with TRBD2. The CDR3 loop spans 17 amino acids. V shed 4 bases and J 5 bases; nucleotides not matched to a gene: 16. Germline CDR1 is SGHRS and CDR2 is YFSETQ. CDR3 coding DNA: TGCGCCAGCAGCCCCTCGGTCGGCGCGGGAGTTCTAGATACGCAGTATTTT. As protein: CASSPSVGAGVLDTQYF.

The chain is built from TRBV5-1 and TRBJ2-7; D is possibly TRBD1 (6 bases). The germline CDR1 and CDR2 sequences are SGHRS and YFSETQ. V lost 1 base and J 5 bases, leaving 13 bases between the germline ends. CDR3 size: 14 residues. The CDR3 loop reads CASSLRGLVDEQYF. The CDR3 DNA sequence: TGCGCCAGCAGCTTGAGGGGGTTGGTGGACGAGCAGTACTTC.

This rearrangement joins TRBV6-2 or TRBV6-3 to TRBJ2-7; D is perhaps TRBD2 (6 bases). Per germline, CDR1 MNHEY and CDR2 SVGEGT. This CDR3 is built from 14 residues. V was cut by 2 bases and J by 1 base, with 9 bases left in between. CDR3 DNA sequence: TGTGCCAGCAGTTACGGGACTCTTTCCTACGAGCAGTACTTC. Translating it yields CASSYGTLSYEQYF.

This chain uses TRBV5-6 with TRBJ2-2, with TRBD1 matching 7 bases. V shed 5 bases and J 8 bases; nucleotides not matched to a gene: 9. Germline V gene sequence: CDR1 SGHDT, CDR2 YYEEEE. The CDR3 extends over 14 amino acids. The chain's CDR3 is CASSKQGTRGELFF. CDR3 coding DNA: TGTGCCAGCAGTAAACAGGGGACGAGAGGGGAGCTGTTTTTT. Drawing the rest from reference TRBV5-6 and TRBJ2-2, the complete variable domain is DAGVTQSPTHLIKTRGQQVTLRCSPKSGHDTVSWYQQALGQGPQFIFQYYEEEERQRGNFPDRFSGHQFPNYSSELNVNALLLGDSALYLCASSKQGTRGELFFGEGSRLTVL.

This clonotype appeared a few times. This rearrangement joins TRBV3-1 to TRBJ2-7, with D unclear. The CDR3 contains 14 residues. Trimming stripped 4 bases from V and 3 bases from J, with 13 bases between. Germline V gene lookup returns CDR1 LGHDT and CDR2 YNNKEL (reference sequence). In DNA form, the CDR3 reads TGTGCCAGCAGCCGCCTCGGAGTGGACTACGAGCAGTACTTC. Translating it yields CASSRLGVDYEQYF.

This clonotype was seen many times. This chain links TRBV7-2 with TRBJ2-7, with a possible D match to TRBD2 (6 bases). This CDR3 is 15 amino acids long. Trimming took off 1 base at V and 3 bases at J, with 13 bases between the two ends. From germline, CDR1 is SGHTA and CDR2 FQGNSA. The CDR3 DNA reads TGTGCCAGCAGCTTAGTATCTAGCGAAATCTACGAGCAGTACTTC. This codes for CASSLVSSEIYEQYF.

The sample holds one count of this clonotype. The chain couples TRBV3-1 to TRBJ2-5, with D perhaps TRBD2 (7 bases). Trimming cost V 2 bases and J 5 bases, with 12 bases left between them. CDR3 size: 14 residues. The germline V gene has CDR1 LGHDT and CDR2 YNNKEL (reference sequence). The CDR3 sequence is CASSQRRGGETQYF. CDR3 in DNA: TGTGCCAGCAGCCAAAGAAGGGGGGGGGAGACCCAGTACTTC.

A few counts support this clonotype. The chain is built from TRBV12-3 or TRBV12-4 and TRBJ2-3, with a weak D call TRBD2 (7 bases). This CDR3 contains 15 residues. V was pared by 3 bases and J by 2 bases, with 12 bases between. CDR3 loop: CASSFMRGLTDTQYF. DNA of the CDR3: TGTGCCAGCAGTTTTATGCGGGGGCTCACAGATACGCAGTATTTT.

This clonotype was detected only a few times. The chain carries TRBV21-1 and TRBJ1-2. TRBV21-1 is a pseudogene locus. The CDR3 runs 15 residues. The CDR3 sequence: CAHYYSAGRAYGYTF. The CDR3 DNA reads TGTGCCCACTATTATTCAGCCGGTAGGGCCTATGGCTACACCTTC.

This clonotype turned up a few times. The V gene is TRBV6-1, the J gene TRBJ2-2, with 8 bases fitting TRBD2. The CDR3 runs 17 residues. Per germline, CDR1 MNHNS and CDR2 SASEGT. V dropped 6 bases and J dropped 0; count of bases not matched to a gene: 9. The CDR3 DNA follows: TGTGCCAGCAGGCGGCTAGCGGGTTCGGCGAACACCGGGGAGCTGTTTTTT. Translated, it gives CASRRLAGSANTGELFF.

This clonotype was recorded once. The rearrangement links TRBV12-3 or TRBV12-4 to TRBJ2-4; maybe TRBD2 (6 bases). The CDR3 totals 13 residues. V dropped 7 bases and J dropped 8 bases, with 15 bases sitting between them. CDR3 sequence reads: CASTSGGRHIQYF. Written as DNA, the CDR3 is TGTGCCAGCACCTCCGGAGGGAGGCACATTCAGTACTTC.

The V call is TRBV20-1, the J call TRBJ2-5; TRBD1 or TRBD2 may be the D gene (5 bases each). In germline, CDR1 is DFQATT, CDR2 SNEGSKA (reference sequence). CDR3 length: 13 amino acids. Trimming took off 0 bases at V and 5 bases at J, with 10 bases between the two ends. The CDR3 DNA is TGCAGTGCTAGAGATCCAGGGACGGAGACCCAGTACTTC. Amino acids: CSARDPGTETQYF.

The V and J genes are TRBV15 and TRBJ1-1, with 9 bases fitting TRBD1. This CDR3 is 16 amino acids long. Germline V gene lookup returns CDR1 LNHNV and CDR2 YYDKDF (reference sequence). With 3 bases clipped from V and 7 bases from J, the junction kept 12 bases outside the gene matches. The CDR3 region has the DNA TGTGCCACCAGCAGGGGAGTGGGACAGGGAGGCCGTGAAGCTTTCTTT. As protein: CATSRGVGQGGREAFF.

The chain recombines TRBV12-3 or TRBV12-4 with TRBJ2-1; D ambiguous. The germline V and J ends were trimmed by 6 bases and 8 bases, with 11 bases remaining between them. The CDR3 has 12 residues. The CDR3 region has the DNA TGTGCCAGCAGCCGTGACATATATGAGCAGTTCTTC. Its protein is CASSRDIYEQFF.

This clonotype appeared a few times. The rearrangement joins TRBV18 to TRBJ2-1; 9 nucleotides match TRBD2. The germline gives CDR1 KGHSH, CDR2 LQKENI. This CDR3 has 16 residues. Trimming removed 2 bases from V and 9 bases from J; junction bases left unmatched: 11. In DNA, the CDR3 is TGTGCCAGCTCACCAACGCTAGCGGGGCCCATCGGTGAGCAGTTCTTC. It is translated as CASSPTLAGPIGEQFF.